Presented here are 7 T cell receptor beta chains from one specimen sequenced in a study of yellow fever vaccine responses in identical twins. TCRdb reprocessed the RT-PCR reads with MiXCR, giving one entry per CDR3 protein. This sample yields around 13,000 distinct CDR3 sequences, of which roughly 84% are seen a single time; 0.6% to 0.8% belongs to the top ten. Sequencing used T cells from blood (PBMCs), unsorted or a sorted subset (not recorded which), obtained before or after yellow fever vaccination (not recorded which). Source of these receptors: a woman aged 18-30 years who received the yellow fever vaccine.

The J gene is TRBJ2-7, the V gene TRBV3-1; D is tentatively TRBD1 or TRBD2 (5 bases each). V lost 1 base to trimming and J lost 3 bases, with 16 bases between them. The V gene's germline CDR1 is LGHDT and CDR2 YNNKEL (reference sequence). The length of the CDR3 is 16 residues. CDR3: CASSQGRGPAFYEQYF. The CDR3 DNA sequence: TGTGCCAGCAGCCAAGGTCGGGGCCCCGCCTTCTACGAGCAGTACTTC.

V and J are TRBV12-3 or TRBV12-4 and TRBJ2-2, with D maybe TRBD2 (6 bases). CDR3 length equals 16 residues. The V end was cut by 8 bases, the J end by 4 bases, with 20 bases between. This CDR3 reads CASDQWGRTITGELFF. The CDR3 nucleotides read TGTGCCAGCGACCAATGGGGCAGGACTATCACCGGGGAGCTGTTTTTT.

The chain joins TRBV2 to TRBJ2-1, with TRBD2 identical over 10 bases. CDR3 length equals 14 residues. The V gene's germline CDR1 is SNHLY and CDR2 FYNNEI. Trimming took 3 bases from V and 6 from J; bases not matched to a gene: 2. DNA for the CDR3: TGTGCCAGCAGTGACACTAGCGGGGTCAATGAGCAGTTCTTC. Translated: CASSDTSGVNEQFF.

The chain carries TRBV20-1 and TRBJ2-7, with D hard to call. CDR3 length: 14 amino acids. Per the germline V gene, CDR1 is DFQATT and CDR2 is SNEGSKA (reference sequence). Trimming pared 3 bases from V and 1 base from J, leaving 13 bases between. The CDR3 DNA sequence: TGCAGTGCTAGTCGTGACGGACGGTCCTACGAGCAGTACGTC. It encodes CSASRDGRSYEQYV.

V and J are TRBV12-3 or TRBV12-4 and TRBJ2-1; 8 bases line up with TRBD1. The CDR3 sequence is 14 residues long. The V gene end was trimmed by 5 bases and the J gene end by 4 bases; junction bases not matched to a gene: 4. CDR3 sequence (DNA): TGTGCCAGCAGTGGGGGACAGGTATACAATGAGCAGTTCTTC. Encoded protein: CASSGGQVYNEQFF.

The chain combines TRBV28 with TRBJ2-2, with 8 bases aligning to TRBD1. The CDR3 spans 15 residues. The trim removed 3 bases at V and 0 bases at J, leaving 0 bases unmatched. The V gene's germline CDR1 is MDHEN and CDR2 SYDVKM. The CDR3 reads CASSLDRANTGELFF. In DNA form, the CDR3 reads TGTGCCAGCAGTTTGGACAGGGCGAACACCGGGGAGCTGTTTTTT.

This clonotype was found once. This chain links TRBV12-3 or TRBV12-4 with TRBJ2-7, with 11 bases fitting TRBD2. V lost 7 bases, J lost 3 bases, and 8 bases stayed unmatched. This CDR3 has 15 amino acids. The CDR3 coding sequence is TGTGCCAGCAAAAGCAAGACTAGCGGGAACTACGAGCAGTACTTC. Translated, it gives CASKSKTSGNYEQYF.